The rows below give T cell receptor beta chains drawn from one sample of a study of cytomegalovirus exposure and HLA in healthy donors. Profiled with immunoSEQ multiplex PCR; TCRdb holds only in-frame clones, not every one. The repertoire consists of some 180,000 clones, with roughly 13% occurring once and the leading ten covering 7.5% to 10%. What was sequenced was PBMCs. Receptors were obtained from a man aged 50-60 years in good health and CMV-seropositive. CDR3s include the opening cysteine and the closing phenylalanine or tryptophan. Fields, in order: V gene, D gene, clone size, J gene, CDR3 DNA, CDR3 protein. D genes are given only for firm matches. Where a row states a size, it is once, few, many or the class of an expanded clone; other rows omit it.

TRBV5-5	-	few	TRBJ1-5	TGTGCCAGCAGCAGACAGGTAGAGGATCAGCCCCAGCATTTT	CASSRQVEDQPQHF
TRBV19	-	-	TRBJ2-7	TGTGCCAGTAGTACCTCCCAGACAGGATCCTACGAGCAGTACTTC	CASSTSQTGSYEQYF
TRBV12-5	-	-	TRBJ2-7	TGTGCTAGTGGCCTCGCGCCCTTCCGGGGGGCTTACGAGCAGTACTTC	CASGLAPFRGAYEQYF
TRBV7-2	-	-	TRBJ1-4	TGTGCCAGCAGCTTAGCCAGGGCTAATGAAAAACTGTTTTTT	CASSLARANEKLFF
TRBV7-2	-	-	TRBJ1-3	TGTGCCAGCAGCCATGGCGGAAACACCATATATTTT	CASSHGGNTIYF
TRBV4-3	-	-	TRBJ2-5	TGCGCCAGCAGCCAAGTCGTGACCGGACTGGGGGAGACCCAGTACTTC	CASSQVVTGLGETQYF
TRBV6-5	TRBD1	few	TRBJ1-6	TGTGCCAGCAGGGATCCGGGACAGGGGTATTCACCCCTCCACTTT	CASRDPGQGYSPLHF
TRBV9	TRBD1	few	TRBJ2-3	TGTGCCAGCAGCGCCGGGACAGGGATTTTCACAGATACGCAGTATTTT	CASSAGTGIFTDTQYF
TRBV28	TRBD2	-	TRBJ2-3	TGTGCCAGCAGTTTAGTTGGGGGGGGTTTCGATACGCAGTATTTT	CASSLVGGGFDTQYF
TRBV4-3	-	-	TRBJ1-2	TGCGCCAGCAGCCAAGGCAGGGGTTTATATGGCTACACCTTC	CASSQGRGLYGYTF
TRBV19	-	-	TRBJ1-5	TGTGCCAGTATCGGGAGCAGTTATAGCAATCAGCCCCAGCATTTT	CASIGSSYSNQPQHF
TRBV15	-	few	TRBJ1-2	TGTGCCACCAGCAGAACTACCTCATCAACCGGGAATGGCTACACCTTC	CATSRTTSSTGNGYTF
TRBV4-3	TRBD2	-	TRBJ2-7	TGCGCCAGCAGCCAAAGGACTAGCGGGGCCTACGAGCAGTACTTC	CASSQRTSGAYEQYF
TRBV6-5	TRBD2	few	TRBJ2-1	TGTGCCAGCAGCCGCGGGGGGGCCAGAGAGCAGTTCTTC	CASSRGGAREQFF
TRBV7-9	-	-	TRBJ1-1	TGTGCCAGCAGCCCGGGAGGGGCGACTGAAGCTTTCTTT	CASSPGGATEAFF
TRBV6-5	TRBD1	few	TRBJ1-1	TGTGCCAGCAGCCACAGGGGAACTGAAGCTTTCTTT	CASSHRGTEAFF
TRBV28	TRBD1	few	TRBJ1-5	TGTGCCATCTTCCCCGGGACAGGGAAAAGTCAGCCCCAGCATTTT	CAIFPGTGKSQPQHF
TRBV5-4	-	few	TRBJ2-5	TGTGCCAGCAGCTTTAGGGCAGGGTTAGAGAGAGAGACCCAGTACTTC	CASSFRAGLERETQYF
TRBV29-1	TRBD1	-	TRBJ1-3	TGCAGCGTCACCGAACCGACAGGGACTGGAAACACCATATATTTT	CSVTEPTGTGNTIYF
TRBV29-1	-	-	TRBJ2-1	TGCAGCGTTCGGTCCCACAATGAGCAGTTCTTC	CSVRSHNEQFF
TRBV5-6	TRBD2	few	TRBJ2-2	TGTGCCAGCAGCCCCGACGGGGGGGGCACCGGGGAGCTGTTTTTT	CASSPDGGGTGELFF
TRBV18	-	-	TRBJ2-6	TGTGCCAGCTCACCCCCGACTTCTGGGGCCAACGTCCTGACTTTC	CASSPPTSGANVLTF
TRBV5-4	-	-	TRBJ2-3	TGTGCCAGCACAAGCGCCCCTACTAGCACAGATACGCAGTATTTT	CASTSAPTSTDTQYF
TRBV19	-	few	TRBJ1-5	TGTGCCAGTTCTTCTACCGAGTTTTATAGCAATCAGCCCCAGCATTTT	CASSSTEFYSNQPQHF
TRBV14	TRBD1	few	TRBJ1-2	TGTGCCAGCAGCCAAGGGACAGGGGGATATCGTGGCTACACCTTC	CASSQGTGGYRGYTF
TRBV29-1	TRBD1	few	TRBJ1-2	TGCAGCGTTTTGCAACTACCCGGGACAGGACATGGCTACACCTTC	CSVLQLPGTGHGYTF
TRBV7-6	-	few	TRBJ2-3	TGTGCCAGCAGCTTGGGGTCGGGGAGCACAGATACGCAGTATTTT	CASSLGSGSTDTQYF
TRBV7-9	-	few	TRBJ1-1	TGTGCCAGCAGCTACAGCACTGAAGCTTTCTTT	CASSYSTEAFF
TRBV19	TRBD2	-	TRBJ2-7	TGTGCCAGTAGTATAGAGGTAGCGGGGAGCCACGAGCAGTACTTC	CASSIEVAGSHEQYF
TRBV30	TRBD1	-	TRBJ1-6	TGTGCCTGGAACCGGGACAGGGACTCACCCCTCCACTTT	CAWNRDRDSPLHF
TRBV10-3	TRBD2	-	TRBJ2-5	TGTGCCATCAGTGAGATGAGCGGGGGGATAGGAGAGACCCAGTACTTC	CAISEMSGGIGETQYF
TRBV7-2	TRBD2	-	TRBJ2-7	TGTGCCAGCAGCTCGGCCGGCGGGGGGATTTCCTACGAGCAGTACTTC	CASSSAGGGISYEQYF
TRBV2	TRBD2	few	TRBJ2-1	TGTGCCAGCAGCACTAGCGGATACAATGAGCAGTTCTTC	CASSTSGYNEQFF
TRBV7-9	-	-	TRBJ1-5	TGTGCCAGCAGCCCTAGCGGCCTTAGCAATCAGCCCCAGCATTTT	CASSPSGLSNQPQHF
TRBV4-1	-	-	TRBJ1-5	TGCGCCAGCAGCCACCAGCCAGGGGTGGGCCAGCCCCAGCATTTT	CASSHQPGVGQPQHF
TRBV5-6	-	-	TRBJ1-6	TGTGCCAGCAGCTTCGGGCTTCGGGGAAATTCACCCCTCCACTTT	CASSFGLRGNSPLHF
TRBV11-3	-	-	TRBJ2-7	TGTGCCAGCAGCGCGTCCCGGGACAACTACGAGCAGTACTTC	CASSASRDNYEQYF
TRBV5-1	TRBD1	few	TRBJ2-1	TGCGCCAGCAGCTTGGAGCTGGACAGGGGGGGTGAGCAGTTCTTC	CASSLELDRGGEQFF
TRBV7-6	TRBD2	-	TRBJ2-3	TGTGCCAGCAGCTTAGCGGCTAGCGGGGGGGGCAATACGCAGTATTTT	CASSLAASGGGNTQYF
TRBV11-2	TRBD1	-	TRBJ1-1	TGTGCCAGCAGCTTAATACCGGGACAGGGGGACACTGAAGCTTTCTTT	CASSLIPGQGDTEAFF
TRBV11-2	TRBD2	few	TRBJ2-5	TGTGCCAGCAGCTCGGGGGGTCAGACCCAGTACTTC	CASSSGGQTQYF
TRBV5-8	-	-	TRBJ1-4	TGTGCCAGCAGCCCGGACAGATCATTCCGGGAAAAACTGTTTTTT	CASSPDRSFREKLFF
TRBV9	TRBD1	few	TRBJ2-3	TGTGCCAGCAGCCCCCGGGACAGGGTGACAGATACGCAGTATTTT	CASSPRDRVTDTQYF
TRBV5-1	-	few	TRBJ2-3	TGCGCCAGCAGGACTAGCACAGATACGCAGTATTTT	CASRTSTDTQYF
TRBV18	-	-	TRBJ2-3	TGTGCCAGCTCACCCTCGACAGGCCAAGATACGCAGTATTTT	CASSPSTGQDTQYF
TRBV11-3	-	-	TRBJ2-7	TGTGCCAGCAGCTCGATTTATAGCGAGCAGTACTTC	CASSSIYSEQYF
TRBV5-1	-	-	TRBJ1-5	TGCGCCAGCAGCTTGGCCGGCCTCAGCGGTCAGCCCCAGCATTTT	CASSLAGLSGQPQHF